Sequencing of this T cell receptor beta chain was carried out in a study of T cell responses to AZD1222 COVID-19 vaccine (dated by TCRdb to the early 2020s). General notes on the study: TCR sequencing covered 230 to 250 trial participants: 207 given two doses of AZD1222 and about 26 given two doses of MenACWY control vaccine. Trial participants were enrolled into age subgroups of 18-55, 56-69 and 70-plus years, which contained around 150, 29 and 61 TCR-sequenced participants, respectively. What the research found in general, with its limitations: The 56-69-year group was small, and its depth increase did not reach significance, likely because of low power. Vaccine-associated CD4 TCRs spanned the whole spike protein, with dominant responses in regions 160-218 and 743-854. Participants were mostly white British and included more females than males, and it was suggested by the authors that clonal diversity may have been underestimated. Conclusions about previously exposed vaccinees were limited because only six AZD1222 recipients were SARS-CoV-2 seropositive at baseline. No day 14 peak-response samples were available, so repertoires were characterized only after the peak T cell response. Reportedly, almost half of the unique spike-specific TCRs recognized epitopes lying outside the regions that are mutated in the B.1.351 and B.1.1.7 variants. Spike-specific TCR breadth and depth rose significantly after two AZD1222 doses compared with day 0 and with MenACWY recipients.

CDR1 and CDR2 are drawn from the germline V gene: SGHRS, YFSETQ. V has 2 bases trimmed and J has 3 bases trimmed; junction bases matching no gene number 8. The CDR3, from cysteine to phenylalanine, totals 15 residues. Only the CDR3 portion is preserved as DNA: 45 bases, with reading frame beginning at the first base. The time point tag for this specimen amounts to: about 28 days (+/-7) after the second vaccine dose. The meaning of the sample's treatment or condition label: meningococcal conjugate vaccine given as trial control. Samples from vaccinated people were obtained from the UK trials COV001 and COV002, which included a single-blind randomized controlled phase 2/3 trial of AZD1222 (ChAdOx1 nCoV-19) in healthy adults. For TCRbeta chain sequencing, PBMC samples from trial participants were taken at day 0 and at day 28 after the second dose. This clone was seen only a few times. Its antigen target is currently unknown. No qualities accompany the bases; no much larger clone lies one base away.

The CDR3 regions of human TCRbeta chains were analyzed by immunosequencing. On the study's bioinformatics: Repertoire TCRs were checked for matches against a reference library of SARS-CoV-2-specific TCRs that had been generated using the MIRA antigen-specificity platform. Breadth was defined as the fraction of unique TCRs that were SARS-CoV-2-associated. Depth was defined as the fraction of total T cells that were SARS-CoV-2-associated. Using the MIRA data, each spike-specific TCR was assigned both to the spike region to which the TCR was reactive and to a CD4 or CD8 class. Log10-transformed breadth and depth values were compared by one-way ANOVA with Sidak's multiple comparisons tests. What TCRdb holds here is the immuneACCESS table cut down to in-frame rearrangements. Part of the clones is not present; checked against another copy, under half of the missing clones reflect an unresolved V gene, and the others are unexplained. V and J calls and clone size are those listed in that table; D and trimming were worked out from the DNA. This sample holds 130,000 to 150,000 clones; roughly 90% were observed only once. The ten largest clonotypes hold under 7% of the sample.

The receptor comes from an adult who received the MenACWY meningococcal vaccine as a control. The sequenced sample was peripheral blood, obtained 28 days after the second dose of the MenACWY control vaccine. Recombination linked TRBV5-1 to TRBJ2-7; 7 bases in the junction line up with TRBD2. The DNA is TGCGCCAGCAGCTTAGGCTACGGGGGGTACTACGAGCAGTACTTC. It translates to CASSLGYGGYYEQYF.